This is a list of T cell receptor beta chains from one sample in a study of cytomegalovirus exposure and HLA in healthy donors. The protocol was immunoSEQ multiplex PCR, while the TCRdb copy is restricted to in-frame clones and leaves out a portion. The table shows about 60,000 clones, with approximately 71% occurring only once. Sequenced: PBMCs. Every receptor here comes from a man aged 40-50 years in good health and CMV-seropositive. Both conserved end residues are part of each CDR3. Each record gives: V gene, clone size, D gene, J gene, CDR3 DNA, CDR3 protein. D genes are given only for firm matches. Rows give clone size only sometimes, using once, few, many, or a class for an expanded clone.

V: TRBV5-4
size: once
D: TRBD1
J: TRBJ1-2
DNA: TGTGCCAGCAACTCCCGGGACAGGAGAGCTAACTATGGCTACACCTTC
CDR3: CASNSRDRRANYGYTF

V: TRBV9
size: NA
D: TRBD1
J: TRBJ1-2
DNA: TGTGCCAGCAGCGGACAGGGGGGTGGCTACACCTTC
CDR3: CASSGQGGGYTF

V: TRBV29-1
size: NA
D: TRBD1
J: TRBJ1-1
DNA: TGCAGCGCTCCCGGGACAGGGGGAATGAACACTGAAGCTTTCTTT
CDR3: CSAPGTGGMNTEAFF

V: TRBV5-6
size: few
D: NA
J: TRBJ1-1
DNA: TGTGCCAGCAGCGTGCCGGGACAACACACTGAAGCTTTCTTT
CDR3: CASSVPGQHTEAFF

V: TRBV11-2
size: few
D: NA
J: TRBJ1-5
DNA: TGTGCCAGCAGCCAACAAAGATGGCAGCCCCAGCATTTT
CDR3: CASSQQRWQPQHF

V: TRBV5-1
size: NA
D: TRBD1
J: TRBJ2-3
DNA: TGCGCCAGCAGCAGGGTGACAGGGGGCGGAGCAGATACGCAGTATTTT
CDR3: CASSRVTGGGADTQYF

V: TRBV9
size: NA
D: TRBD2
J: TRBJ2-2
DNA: TGTGCCAGCAGCGTAGGGGACTACTACACCGGGGAGCTGTTTTTT
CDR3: CASSVGDYYTGELFF

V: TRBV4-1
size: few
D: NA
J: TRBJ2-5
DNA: TGCGCCAGCAGCCAAGGACGGGATCTGGAGACCCAGTACTTC
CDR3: CASSQGRDLETQYF

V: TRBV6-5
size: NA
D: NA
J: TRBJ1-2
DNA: TGTGCCAGCAGAGAGCCGCTTAACTATGGCTACACCTTC
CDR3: CASREPLNYGYTF

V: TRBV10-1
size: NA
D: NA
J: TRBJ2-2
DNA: TGCGCCAGCAGTGAATGGCAGTCCACCGGGGAGCTGTTTTTT
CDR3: CASSEWQSTGELFF

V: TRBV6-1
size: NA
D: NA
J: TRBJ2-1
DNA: TGTGCCAGCAGTGTAGCGCAGGGCTACAATGAGCAGTTCTTC
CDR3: CASSVAQGYNEQFF

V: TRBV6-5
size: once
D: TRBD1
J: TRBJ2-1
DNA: TGTGCCAGCAGCTTGGACAGGGACAATGAGCAGTTCTTC
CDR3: CASSLDRDNEQFF

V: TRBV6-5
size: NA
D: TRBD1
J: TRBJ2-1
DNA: TGTGCCAGCAGCCCCGACAGGGGTGCCTACAATGAGCAGTTCTTC
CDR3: CASSPDRGAYNEQFF

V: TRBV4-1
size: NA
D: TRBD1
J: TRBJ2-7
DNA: TGCGCCAGCAGTCAAGATATCAGGACAGGGATCTACGAGCAGTACTTC
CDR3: CASSQDIRTGIYEQYF

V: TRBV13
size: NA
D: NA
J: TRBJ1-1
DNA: TGTGCCAGCAGCTTCCTCGAAGACTGGATGAACACTGAAGCTTTCTTT
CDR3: CASSFLEDWMNTEAFF